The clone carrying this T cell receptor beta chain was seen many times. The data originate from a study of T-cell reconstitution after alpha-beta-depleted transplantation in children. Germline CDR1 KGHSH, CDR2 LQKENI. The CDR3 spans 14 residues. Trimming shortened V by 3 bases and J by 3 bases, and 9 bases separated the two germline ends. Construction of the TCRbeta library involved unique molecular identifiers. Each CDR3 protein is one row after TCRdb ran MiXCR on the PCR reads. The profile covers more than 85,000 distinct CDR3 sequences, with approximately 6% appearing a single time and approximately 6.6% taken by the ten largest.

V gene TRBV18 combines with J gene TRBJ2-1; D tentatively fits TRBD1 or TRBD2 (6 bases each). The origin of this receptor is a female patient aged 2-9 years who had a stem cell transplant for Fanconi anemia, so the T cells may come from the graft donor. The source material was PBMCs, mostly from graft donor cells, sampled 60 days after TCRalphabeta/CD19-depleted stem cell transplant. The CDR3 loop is CASSPGGGYNEQFF. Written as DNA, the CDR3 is TGTGCCAGCTCACCTGGAGGGGGCTACAATGAGCAGTTCTTC.